This paragraph covers one T cell receptor (beta chain) sequence. The CDR3 loop spans 14 amino acids. The germline V gene has CDR1 MNHEY and CDR2 SVGAGI. The J segment lost 6 bases and the V segment lost 6 bases, leaving 7 bases of the junction unmatched. This entry is derived from a study of blood T cell repertoires in COVID-19. Overall study: COVID-19 samples from acute and convalescent phases originated in the United States, Italy and Spain. PBMCs, B-cell-depleted T cells, or T cells provided the cDNA or gDNA that made up the material.

As processed by the authors: By means of reference gene primer amplification, nucleated cell counts were estimated. Repertoires were generated with immunoSEQ multiplex PCR, while TCRdb's copy carries only in-frame clones and drops some. For V, J and clone size, that table is used; D and trimming come from the DNA. Of more than 70,000 clones detected, approximately 86% appear once; the ten largest clones hold less than 9.5%. This rearrangement joins TRBV6-5 to TRBJ2-2, with 7 positions matching TRBD2. This TCR derives from a man in his sixties with acute or convalescent COVID-19. Sequenced material: peripheral blood. The CDR3 here is CASRSGGGAGELFF. The DNA of the CDR3 is TGTGCCAGCAGGTCGGGGGGTGGCGCCGGGGAGCTGTTTTTT.